These 14 T cell receptor beta chains were sequenced from one sample in a study of CD8 T cells in Susac syndrome. With random hexamers, reverse transcription was performed on roughly 0.5 to 1 ug of RNA. MiXCR, applied by TCRdb to the immunoSEQ multiplex PCR reads, yields one record per CDR3 protein. The table has approximately 200,000 distinct CDR3 sequences, around 95% seen once; the top ten hold around 0.082%. Sequenced sample: CD4+ T cells from PBMCs. The receptors stem from a human donor with multiple sclerosis.

This clonotype was seen just once. The V gene is TRBV30, the J gene TRBJ1-4, with D perhaps TRBD1 (5 bases). Trimming took 3 bases from V and 13 from J, leaving 18 bases between them. Germline V gene sequence: CDR1 GTSNPN, CDR2 SVGIG (reference sequence). The CDR3 is 13 residues long. CDR3 DNA sequence: TGTGCCTGGAGCCGGGACGGCTGGGGTGTACTGTTTTTT. Protein sequence: CAWSRDGWGVLFF.

The chain combines TRBV7-9 with TRBJ2-7; D gene uncertain. This CDR3 is 14 amino acids long. Germline V lookup: CDR1 SEHNR, CDR2 FQNEAQ (reference sequence). V lost 6 bases to trimming and J lost 5 bases, with 17 bases between them. The CDR3 region has the DNA TGTGCCAGCAGTACAATCAAGGGTGCCCACGAGCAGTACTTC. Protein: CASSTIKGAHEQYF.

The rearrangement joins TRBV29-1 to TRBJ2-1; D unclear. Germline V gene lookup returns CDR1 SQVTM and CDR2 ANQGSEA. The V gene lost 4 bases and the J gene lost 1 base, with 5 bases spanning the gap. CDR3 size: 12 residues. The CDR3 nucleotides read TGCAGCGTTGGTGCATCCTACAATGAGCAGTTCTTC. This sequence encodes CSVGASYNEQFF.

The chain has TRBV7-8 and TRBJ2-1; possibly TRBD1 for D (5 bases). Per the germline V gene, CDR1 is SGHVS and CDR2 is FQNEAQ. The V and J ends lost 0 bases and 6 bases respectively, with 15 bases between them. CDR3 size: 16 residues. CDR3 protein: CASSLAGFQRGNEQFF. Written as DNA, the CDR3 is TGTGCCAGCAGCTTAGCGGGCTTCCAAAGGGGCAATGAGCAGTTCTTC. Based on the CDR3 plus reference TRBV7-8 and TRBJ2-1, the full variable domain is GAGVSQSPRYKVAKRGQDVALRCDPISGHVSLFWYQQALGQGPEFLTYFQNEAQLDKSGLPSDRFFAERPEGSVSTLKIQRTQQEDSAVYLCASSLAGFQRGNEQFFGPGTRLTVL.

The rearrangement uses TRBV7-3 and TRBJ2-1; the D gene could be TRBD1 or TRBD2 (5 bases each). This CDR3 region has 13 residues. CDR1 and CDR2 (germline): SGHTA, FQGTGA. V was shortened by 2 bases and J by 7 bases, with 9 bases between the two germline ends. The DNA for the CDR3 is TGTGCCAGCAGCTTAGGGGGAAGGAATGAGCAGTTCTTC. This encodes CASSLGGRNEQFF.

The chain joins TRBV29-1 to TRBJ2-1; 10 bases are a match to TRBD1. The trim removed 8 bases at V and 8 bases at J, leaving 9 bases unmatched. The germline V gene has CDR1 SQVTM and CDR2 ANQGSEA. The CDR3 is made up of 13 amino acids. The CDR3 loop reads CSSGDRGSDEQFF. In DNA, the CDR3 is TGCAGCTCGGGGGACAGGGGTTCTGATGAGCAGTTCTTC.

CDR3 in amino acids: CASSPDSEYGYTF. In DNA, the CDR3 is TGTGCCAGCTCACCAGACAGCGAATATGGCTACACCTTC. The chain has TRBV18 and TRBJ1-2; D might be TRBD1 (5 bases). The V end was cut by 2 bases, the J end by 5 bases, with 9 bases between. The CDR3 is made up of 13 amino acids. Germline CDR1 and CDR2: KGHSH and LQKENI.

The chain has TRBV12-3 or TRBV12-4 and TRBJ1-1; D is undetermined. This CDR3 is 13 amino acids long. Trimming took 3 bases from V and 8 from J, leaving 13 bases between them. CDR3 region: CASSLRVGKEAFF. CDR3 sequence (DNA): TGTGCCAGCAGTTTGAGGGTGGGTAAGGAAGCTTTCTTT.

The rearrangement joins TRBV29-1 to TRBJ2-7; maybe TRBD2 (5 bases). Germline CDR1 and CDR2: SQVTM and ANQGSEA. The CDR3 is made up of 13 amino acids. The V end lost 6 bases, the J end lost 6 bases, and 18 bases lay between the germline ends. CDR3 loop: CSVEREGLGEQYF. As DNA, the CDR3 is TGCAGCGTCGAACGAGAGGGTTTGGGCGAGCAGTACTTC.

The V gene is TRBV27, the J gene TRBJ2-1; D might be TRBD1 (6 bases). V lost 8 bases and J lost 8, with 13 bases in between. Germline values: CDR1 MNHEY, CDR2 SMNVEV (reference sequence). The CDR3 runs 12 residues. This CDR3 reads CASGEQGHEQFF. CDR3 in DNA: TGTGCCAGCGGGGAACAGGGCCATGAGCAGTTCTTC.

The gene calls are TRBV7-6 and TRBJ1-1; TRBD1 is a possible D gene (5 bases). The CDR3 length is 14 residues. From germline, CDR1 is SGHVS and CDR2 FNYEAQ. V was cut by 0 bases and J by 7 bases, with 12 bases left in between. For the CDR3, the DNA is TGTGCCAGCAGCTTAGCGGCCAGGGCCGTTGAAGCTTTCTTT. Its translation is CASSLAARAVEAFF. Complete variable domain (other parts from reference TRBV7-6 and TRBJ1-1): GAGVSQSPRYKVTKRGQDVALRCDPISGHVSLYWYRQALGQGPEFLTYFNYEAQQDKSGLPNDRFSAERPEGSISTLTIQRTEQRDSAMYRCASSLAARAVEAFFGQGTRLTVV.

This chain links TRBV30 with TRBJ1-3; TRBD1 matches 7 bases. Germline lookup yields CDR1 GTSNPN and CDR2 SVGIG (reference sequence). The junction had 9 bases not matched to a gene; V was cut back by 5 bases and J by 2 bases. CDR3 length: 15 residues. The CDR3 DNA reads TGTGCCTGGCGATCCGGGACAGTCCCTGGAAACACCATATATTTT. It translates to CAWRSGTVPGNTIYF.

The V call is TRBV5-1, the J call TRBJ2-2; tentative D call: TRBD1 (7 bases). V was trimmed by 4 bases and J by 7 bases, leaving 14 bases between them. Looked up from germline, CDR1 is SGHRS and CDR2 is YFSETQ. This CDR3 contains 14 residues. The CDR3 spells CASSAGQTIGELFF. The CDR3 region has the DNA TGCGCCAGCAGCGCGGGACAGACCATCGGGGAGCTGTTTTTT.

V is TRBV30 and J is TRBJ1-4; D is unresolved. The V and J ends lost 2 bases and 7 bases respectively, with 5 bases between them. Germline CDR1 and CDR2: GTSNPN and SVGIG (reference sequence). This CDR3 is built from 11 residues. CDR3 sequence: CAWSSSEKLFF. In nucleotides, the CDR3 is TGTGCCTGGAGTTCAAGTGAAAAACTGTTTTTT.